Shown below are 13 T cell receptor beta chains from a single sample sequenced in a study of blood T cell repertoires in COVID-19 (dated by TCRdb to the early 2020s). Library preparation employed the immunoSEQ multiplex PCR assay. As stored in TCRdb, this immuneACCESS dataset retains in-frame rearrangements with V and J assigned. A fraction of the clones does not appear; measured against another copy, unresolved V genes explain less than half of the discrepancy, and the remainder lacks a known reason. The sample includes some 250,000 clones, with 82% observed a single time. In total, the top ten clones hold approximately 16% of the sample. Sequencing was carried out using PBMCs or T cells enriched from blood (not recorded which). The receptors stem from a man aged 35-49 years who had recovered from COVID-19.

The chain joins TRBV28 to TRBJ1-1, with D perhaps TRBD1 (5 bases). Trimming removed 4 bases at V and 5 bases at J, with 14 bases between. The CDR3 totals 14 residues. In germline, CDR1 is MDHEN, CDR2 SYDVKM. CDR3 loop: CASSSPQGGTEAFF. The CDR3 bases are TGTGCCAGCAGTTCTCCTCAGGGAGGGACTGAAGCTTTCTTT.

About this clone itself: Different DNA sequences within this sample yield the same CDR3. V usage is TRBV20-1 and J usage is TRBJ1-6; D is unclear. The CDR3 length is 11 residues. V lost 4 bases to trimming and J lost 7 bases, with 5 bases between them. Germline V gene sequence: CDR1 DFQATT, CDR2 SNEGSKA (reference sequence). CDR3 sequence reads: CSATGNSPLHF. Written as DNA, the CDR3 is TGCAGTGCTACAGGAAATTCACCCCTCCACTTT.

The chain has TRBV19 and TRBJ2-5; TRBD2 matches at 7 bases. Germline-derived CDR1 and CDR2 are LNHDA and SQIVND (reference sequence). V dropped 3 bases and J dropped 1; count of bases not matched to a gene: 5. This CDR3 is built from 15 residues. CDR3 loop: CASSIRRGVQETQYF. The CDR3 bases are TGTGCCAGTAGTATCCGACGGGGGGTCCAAGAGACCCAGTACTTC.

The chain combines TRBV18 with TRBJ1-1; 7 positions agree with TRBD1. V lost 5 bases, J lost 1 base, and 4 bases stayed unmatched. The CDR3 consists of 14 residues. In germline, CDR1 is KGHSH, CDR2 LQKENI. CDR3 region: CASSAGQANTEAFF. The DNA of the CDR3 is TGTGCCAGCTCAGCAGGACAGGCGAACACTGAAGCTTTCTTT.

The chain links TRBV18 to TRBJ2-7; 16 positions agree with TRBD2. This CDR3 is 17 amino acids long. Per the germline V gene, CDR1 is KGHSH and CDR2 is LQKENI. J gave up 5 bases and V 2 bases, and 6 bases lay outside the gene matches. DNA for the CDR3: TGTGCCAGCTCACCAAGGGGACTAGCGGGAGGGAACAACGAGCAGTACTTC. The encoded protein is CASSPRGLAGGNNEQYF.

V usage is TRBV7-9 and J usage is TRBJ1-1; possibly TRBD1 for D (5 bases). CDR3 length equals 16 residues. Germline-derived CDR1 and CDR2 are SEHNR and FQNEAQ (reference sequence). V was clipped by 5 bases and J by 3 bases, with 19 bases between them. CDR3 DNA: TGTGCCAGCAGCCCAGGGCGTGACAGAACCTACACTGAAGCTTTCTTT. Its translation: CASSPGRDRTYTEAFF. The full variable domain, rest sourced from reference TRBV7-9 and TRBJ1-1, is DTGVSQNPRHKITKRGQNVTFRCDPISEHNRLYWYRQTLGQGPEFLTYFQNEAQLEKSRLLSDRFSAERPKGSFSTLEIQRTEQGDSAMYLCASSPGRDRTYTEAFFGQGTRLTVV.

The chain links TRBV28 to TRBJ2-5; possible D gene TRBD1, 7 bases. This CDR3 region has 12 residues. CDR1 is MDHEN, CDR2 SYDVKM, per germline. Trimming removed 4 bases from V and 5 bases from J, with 8 bases in between. The CDR3 nucleotides are TGTGCCAGCAGTTCAGGGGGGGAGACCCAGTACTTC. It codes for CASSSGGETQYF.

This clone was detected only once. The J gene is TRBJ2-5, the V gene TRBV5-4; 8 nucleotides align to TRBD2. The CDR3 has 14 residues. The V and J ends lost 1 base and 1 base, in that order; junction bases with no gene match: 0. Germline V lookup: CDR1 SGHNT, CDR2 YYREEE (reference sequence). CDR3 nucleotide sequence: TGTGCCAGCAGCTTGAGCGGGGGCCAAGAGACCCAGTACTTC. This gives the protein CASSLSGGQETQYF.

J is TRBJ2-2 and V is TRBV3-1 (or the pseudogene TRBV3-2); perhaps TRBD2 as D (6 bases). Germline CDR1 reads LGHDT; CDR2 reads YNNKEL (reference sequence). The V and J ends lost 3 bases and 3 bases respectively, with 14 bases between them. The CDR3 contains 16 residues. CDR3 DNA: TGTGCCAGCAGCCAGGTCCCCGGGACTGACACCGGGGAGCTGTTTTTT. This gives the protein CASSQVPGTDTGELFF.

The genes are TRBV10-3 and TRBJ2-3; TRBD2 aligns across 7 bases. Per the germline V gene, CDR1 is ENHRY and CDR2 is SYGVKD. This CDR3 spans 13 amino acids. With 6 bases clipped from V and 1 base from J, the junction kept 1 base outside the gene matches. As DNA, the CDR3 is TGTGCCATCAGGGGAGGGGGCACAGATACGCAGTATTTT. Translated, it gives CAIRGGGTDTQYF.

The chain has TRBV5-4 and TRBJ1-1; D unresolved. The CDR3 runs 11 residues. Germline CDR1 reads SGHNT; CDR2 reads YYREEE (reference sequence). V was pared by 0 bases and J by 6 bases, with 3 bases between. The CDR3 DNA sequence: TGTGCCAGCAGCTTGGCAGCTGAAGCTTTCTTT. Encoded protein: CASSLAAEAFF.

This chain links TRBV29-1 with TRBJ2-5; D gene unclear. The germline gives CDR1 SQVTM, CDR2 ANQGSEA. Trimming took 2 bases from V and 1 from J, leaving 8 bases between them. The CDR3 totals 13 residues. The CDR3 protein is CSVESVFQETQYF. The CDR3 nucleotides are TGCAGCGTTGAATCGGTTTTCCAAGAGACCCAGTACTTC.

This chain joins TRBV10-2 and TRBJ1-2, with D possibly matching TRBD1 (6 bases). CDR1 is WSHSY, CDR2 SAAADI, per germline. Trimming cost V 8 bases and J 4 bases, with 20 bases left between them. This CDR3 is 15 amino acids long. CDR3 nucleotides: TGCGCCAGCGCTGAATACAGGGCGAACGGCTATGGCTACACCTTC. This encodes CASAEYRANGYGYTF.